The clone carrying this T cell receptor (beta chain) was recorded once. Primers: 60 Vbeta forward and 13 Jbeta reverse. Measured with immunoSEQ multiplex PCR; TCRdb has only the in-frame clones, and not every one. The data show hundreds of thousands of clones, with around 73% seen just once and 3.8% held by the top ten. Germline lookup yields CDR1 SGHRS and CDR2 YFSETQ. V lost 4 bases, J lost 9 bases, and 11 bases stayed unmatched. The CDR3 runs to 14 residues. These data are taken from a study of cytomegalovirus exposure and HLA in healthy donors. This receptor was identified in a male donor in good health and CMV-seronegative. The specimen sequenced was PBMCs. The rearrangement uses TRBV5-1 and TRBJ2-3; TRBD1 aligns across 7 bases. The CDR3 loop is CASSADRAWGTQYF. CDR3 DNA sequence: TGCGCCAGCAGCGCAGACAGGGCCTGGGGGACGCAGTATTTT.